This T cell receptor beta chain was captured in a study of shared clonotypes between healthy human individuals. The CDR3 has 13 amino acids. CDR1 is SEHNR, CDR2 FQNEAQ, per germline (reference sequence). Healthy and HIV-negative, the adult donors had no recent acute infections or vaccinations. Every donor was a Caucasian adult from Nashville, Tennessee. Investigators spread the genomic DNA of each subset evenly over several immunoSEQ plates. The repertoire was sequenced with immunoSEQ multiplex PCR; TCRdb's copy has only in-frame clones and lacks some. Among approximately 500,000 clones listed, more than 65% were seen once.

The genes are TRBV7-9 and TRBJ2-5; D is undetermined. The J call may not be correct, given that the DNA end is closer to TRBJ2-7. The origin of this receptor is a woman aged 40 to 50 in good health. Some clones in this sample may be carry-over from other donors' samples. Sequenced: PBMCs. In DNA form, the CDR3 reads TGTGCCAGCAGCCAAACGAACGAATACGAGCAGTACTTC. It encodes CASSQTNEYEQYF.